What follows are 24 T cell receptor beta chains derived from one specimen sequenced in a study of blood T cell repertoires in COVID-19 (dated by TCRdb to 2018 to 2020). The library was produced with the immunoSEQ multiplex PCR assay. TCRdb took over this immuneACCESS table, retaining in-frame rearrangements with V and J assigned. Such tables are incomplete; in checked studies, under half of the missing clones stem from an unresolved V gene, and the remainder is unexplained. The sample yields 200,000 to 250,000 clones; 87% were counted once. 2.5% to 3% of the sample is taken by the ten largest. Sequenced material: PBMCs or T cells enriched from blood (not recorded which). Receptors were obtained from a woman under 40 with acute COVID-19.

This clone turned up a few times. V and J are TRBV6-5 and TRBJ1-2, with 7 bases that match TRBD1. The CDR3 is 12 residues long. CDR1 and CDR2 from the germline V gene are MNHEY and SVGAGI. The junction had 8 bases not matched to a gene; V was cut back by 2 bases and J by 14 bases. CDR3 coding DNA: TGTGCCAGCAGTTACGCGGGGACAGTATGGACCTTC. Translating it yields CASSYAGTVWTF.

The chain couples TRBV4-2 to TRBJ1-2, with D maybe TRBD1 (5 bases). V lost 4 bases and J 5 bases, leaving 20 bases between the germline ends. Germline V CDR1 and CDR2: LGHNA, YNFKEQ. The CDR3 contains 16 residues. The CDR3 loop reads CASSPRWDSRWYGYTF. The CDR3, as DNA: TGTGCCAGCAGCCCCCGGTGGGACTCCCGTTGGTATGGCTACACCTTC.

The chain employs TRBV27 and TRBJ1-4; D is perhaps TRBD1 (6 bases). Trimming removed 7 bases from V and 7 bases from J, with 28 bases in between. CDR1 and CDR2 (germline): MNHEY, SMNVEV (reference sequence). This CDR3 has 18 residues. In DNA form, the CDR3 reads TGTGCCAGCACCACTCTCTCAGGGGCAAGGATTCGGGGTGAAAAACTGTTTTTT. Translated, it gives CASTTLSGARIRGEKLFF.

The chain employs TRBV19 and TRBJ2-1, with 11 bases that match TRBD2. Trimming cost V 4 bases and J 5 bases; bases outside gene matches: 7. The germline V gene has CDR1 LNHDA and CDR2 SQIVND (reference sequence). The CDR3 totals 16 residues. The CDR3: CASSSYSGGVDNEQFF. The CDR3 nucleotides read TGTGCCAGTAGTAGCTATAGCGGGGGGGTCGACAATGAGCAGTTCTTC.

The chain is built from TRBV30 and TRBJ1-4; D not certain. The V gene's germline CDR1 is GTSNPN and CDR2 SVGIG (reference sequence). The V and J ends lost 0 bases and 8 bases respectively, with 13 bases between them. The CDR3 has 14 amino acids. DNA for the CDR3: TGTGCCTGGAGTGTGAGGCAAGCGGGGGAAAAACTGTTTTTT. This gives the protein CAWSVRQAGEKLFF.

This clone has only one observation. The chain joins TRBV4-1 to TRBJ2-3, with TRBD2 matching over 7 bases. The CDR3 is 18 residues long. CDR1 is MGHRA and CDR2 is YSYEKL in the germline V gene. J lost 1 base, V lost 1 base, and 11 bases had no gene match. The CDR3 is CASSQVTGWGGGTDTQYF. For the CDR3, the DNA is TGCGCCAGCAGCCAAGTAACGGGGTGGGGGGGAGGCACAGATACGCAGTATTTT.

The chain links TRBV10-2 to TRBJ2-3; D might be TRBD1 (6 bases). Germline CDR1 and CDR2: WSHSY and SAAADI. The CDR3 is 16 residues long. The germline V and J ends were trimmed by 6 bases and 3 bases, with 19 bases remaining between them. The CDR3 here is CASRPTGFYQTDTQYF. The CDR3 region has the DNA TGCGCCAGCAGACCTACAGGGTTCTATCAGACAGATACGCAGTATTTT.

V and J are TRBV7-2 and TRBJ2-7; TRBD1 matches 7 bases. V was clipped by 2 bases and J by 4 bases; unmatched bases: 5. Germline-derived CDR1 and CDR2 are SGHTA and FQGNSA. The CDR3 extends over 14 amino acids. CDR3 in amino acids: CASSLTTGLYEQYF. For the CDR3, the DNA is TGTGCCAGCAGCTTAACGACAGGGCTATACGAGCAGTACTTC.

The CDR3 is CASSLAQGASQETQYF. The CDR3 DNA reads as TGTGCCAGCAGCTTAGCGCAGGGGGCCTCTCAAGAGACCCAGTACTTC. The chain combines TRBV7-8 with TRBJ2-5, with 8 bases lining up with TRBD1. The trim removed 0 bases at V and 2 bases at J, leaving 5 bases unmatched. Germline V CDR1 and CDR2: SGHVS, FQNEAQ. This CDR3 has 16 amino acids.

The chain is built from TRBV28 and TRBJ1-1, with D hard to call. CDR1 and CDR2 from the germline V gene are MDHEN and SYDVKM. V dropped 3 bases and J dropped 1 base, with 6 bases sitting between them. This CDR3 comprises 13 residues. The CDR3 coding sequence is TGTGCCAGCAGTTTTTTCGGGAACACTGAAGCTTTCTTT. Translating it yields CASSFFGNTEAFF.

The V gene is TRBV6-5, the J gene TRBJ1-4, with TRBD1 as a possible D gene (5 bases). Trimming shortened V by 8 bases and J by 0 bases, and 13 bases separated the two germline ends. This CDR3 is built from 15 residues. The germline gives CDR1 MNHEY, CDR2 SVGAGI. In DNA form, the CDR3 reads TGTGCCAGCTCCTTGACGGGGGCAACTAATGAAAAACTGTTTTTT. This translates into CASSLTGATNEKLFF.

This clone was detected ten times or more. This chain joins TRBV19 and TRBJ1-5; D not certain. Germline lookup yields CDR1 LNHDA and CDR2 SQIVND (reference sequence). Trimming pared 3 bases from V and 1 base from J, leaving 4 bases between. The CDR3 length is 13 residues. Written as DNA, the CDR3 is TGTGCCAGTAGTATGGGCAGCAATCAGCCCCAGCATTTT. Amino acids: CASSMGSNQPQHF.

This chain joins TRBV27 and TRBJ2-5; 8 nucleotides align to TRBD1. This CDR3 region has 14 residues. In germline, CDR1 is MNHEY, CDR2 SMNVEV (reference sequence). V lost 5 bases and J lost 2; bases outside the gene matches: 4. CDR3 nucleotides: TGTGCCAGCAGTAGACAGGGGCGTCAAGAGACCCAGTACTTC. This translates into CASSRQGRQETQYF.

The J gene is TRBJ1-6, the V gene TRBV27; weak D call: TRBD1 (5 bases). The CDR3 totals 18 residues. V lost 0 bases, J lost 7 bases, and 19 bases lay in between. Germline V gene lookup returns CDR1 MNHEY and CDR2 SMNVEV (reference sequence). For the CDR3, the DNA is TGTGCCAGCAGTTTATCGGGGACGGGGAGGGGACGAAATTCACCCCTCCACTTT. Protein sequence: CASSLSGTGRGRNSPLHF.

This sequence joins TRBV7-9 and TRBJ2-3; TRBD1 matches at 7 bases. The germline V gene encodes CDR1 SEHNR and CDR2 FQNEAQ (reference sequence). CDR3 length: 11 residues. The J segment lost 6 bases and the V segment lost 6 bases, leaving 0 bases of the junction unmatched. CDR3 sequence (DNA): TGTGCCAGCAGACAGGGGGATACGCAGTATTTT. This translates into CASRQGDTQYF. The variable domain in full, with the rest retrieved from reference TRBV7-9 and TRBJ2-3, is DTGVSQNPRHKITKRGQNVTFRCDPISEHNRLYWYRQTLGQGPEFLTYFQNEAQLEKSRLLSDRFSAERPKGSFSTLEIQRTEQGDSAMYLCASRQGDTQYFGPGTRLTVL.

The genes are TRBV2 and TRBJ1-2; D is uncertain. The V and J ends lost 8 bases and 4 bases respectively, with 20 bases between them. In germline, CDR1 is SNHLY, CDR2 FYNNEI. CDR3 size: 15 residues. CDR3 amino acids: CASPMRATRGYGYTF. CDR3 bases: TGTGCCAGCCCTATGAGAGCTACCCGAGGCTATGGCTACACCTTC.

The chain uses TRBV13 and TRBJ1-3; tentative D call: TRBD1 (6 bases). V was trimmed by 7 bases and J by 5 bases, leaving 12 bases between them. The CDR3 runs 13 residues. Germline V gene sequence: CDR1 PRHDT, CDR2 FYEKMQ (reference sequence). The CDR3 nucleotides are TGTGCCAGCACCACAGGGCGACGAAACACCATATATTTT. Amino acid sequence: CASTTGRRNTIYF.

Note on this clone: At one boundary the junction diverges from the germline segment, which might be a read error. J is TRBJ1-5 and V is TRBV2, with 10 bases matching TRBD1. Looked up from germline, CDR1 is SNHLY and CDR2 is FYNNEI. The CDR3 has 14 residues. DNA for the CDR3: TGTGCCAGCAGCGCAGGGACAGGGGACGTAATATTGGATTTT. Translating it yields CASSAGTGDVILDF.

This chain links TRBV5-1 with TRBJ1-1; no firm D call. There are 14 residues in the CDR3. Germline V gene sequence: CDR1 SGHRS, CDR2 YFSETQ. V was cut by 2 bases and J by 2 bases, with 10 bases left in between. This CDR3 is CASSFLGSNTEAFF. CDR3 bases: TGCGCCAGCAGCTTCCTCGGGAGCAACACTGAAGCTTTCTTT.

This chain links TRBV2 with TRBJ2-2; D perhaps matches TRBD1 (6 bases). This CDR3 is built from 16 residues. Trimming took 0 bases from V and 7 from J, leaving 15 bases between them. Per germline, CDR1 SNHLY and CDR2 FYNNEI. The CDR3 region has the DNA TGTGCCAGCAGTGAAGCGGGACAAGGTCTGGGCGGGGAGCTGTTTTTT. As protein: CASSEAGQGLGGELFF.

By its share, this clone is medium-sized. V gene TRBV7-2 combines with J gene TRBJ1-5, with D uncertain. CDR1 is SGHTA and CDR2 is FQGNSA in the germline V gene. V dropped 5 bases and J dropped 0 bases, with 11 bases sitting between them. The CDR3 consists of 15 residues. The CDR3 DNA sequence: TGTGCCAGCAGCGCAGACTACTATAGCAATCAGCCCCAGCATTTT. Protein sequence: CASSADYYSNQPQHF.

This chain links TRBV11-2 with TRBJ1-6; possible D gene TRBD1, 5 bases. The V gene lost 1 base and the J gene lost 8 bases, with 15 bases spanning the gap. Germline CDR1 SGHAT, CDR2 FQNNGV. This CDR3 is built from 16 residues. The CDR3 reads CASSLGPGLGDSPLHF. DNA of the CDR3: TGTGCCAGCAGCTTAGGCCCGGGACTGGGGGATTCACCCCTCCACTTT.

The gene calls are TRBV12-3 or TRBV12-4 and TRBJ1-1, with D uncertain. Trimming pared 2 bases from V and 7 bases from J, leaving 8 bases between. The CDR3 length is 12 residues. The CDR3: CASSLIRYEAFF. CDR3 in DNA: TGTGCCAGCAGTTTAATACGGTATGAAGCTTTCTTT.

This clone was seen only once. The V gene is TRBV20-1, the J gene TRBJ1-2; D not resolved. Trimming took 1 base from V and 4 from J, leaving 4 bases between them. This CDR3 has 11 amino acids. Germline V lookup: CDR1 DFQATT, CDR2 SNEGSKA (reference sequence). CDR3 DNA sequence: TGCAGTGCTAGAGGGCCCTATGGCTACACCTTC. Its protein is CSARGPYGYTF.